These 9 T cell receptor beta chains share one sample of origin, sequenced in a study of T cell responses to AZD1222 COVID-19 vaccine (dated by TCRdb to the early 2020s). Library prep was done by the immunoSEQ multiplex PCR assay. TCRdb re-hosts the immuneACCESS table, in-frame sequences only. Its copies lack some clones; in the studies checked, an unresolved V gene accounts for under half of them, and the cause for the rest is not known. For this sample the table gives roughly 140,000 clones, of which under 95% were detected only once. Of the sample, around 5% is held by the ten largest clones. What this sample's time point label stands for: baseline before first vaccination. Source: peripheral blood, taken on day 0 of AZD1222 vaccination. These receptors were taken from an adult in good health.

CDR3 nucleotide sequence: TGTGCCACCAGCAGAGATCTTGCGGGCGGGGAGCTGTTTTTT. This sequence encodes CATSRDLAGGELFF. The chain carries TRBV15 and TRBJ2-2; TRBD2 might be the D (5 bases). This CDR3 has 14 residues. Germline-derived CDR1 and CDR2 are LNHNV and YYDKDF (reference sequence). V was trimmed by 0 bases and J by 7 bases, leaving 9 bases between them. The full variable domain, rest sourced from reference TRBV15 and TRBJ2-2, is DAMVIQNPRYQVTQFGKPVTLSCSQTLNHNVMYWYQQKSSQAPKLLFHYYDKDFNNEADTPDNFQSRRPNTSFCFLDIRSPGLGDTAMYLCATSRDLAGGELFFGEGSRLTVL.

The CDR3 nucleotides are TGTGCCAGCAGCTTCGCGGGATGGGAGAGCGAGCAGTACTTC. Protein product: CASSFAGWESEQYF. The chain links TRBV7-2 to TRBJ2-7; D perhaps matches TRBD2 (6 bases). Germline V CDR1 and CDR2: SGHTA, FQGNSA. Trimming removed 3 bases at V and 6 bases at J, with 15 bases between. This CDR3 has 14 residues.

V usage is TRBV19 and J usage is TRBJ2-3, with a tentative D call TRBD1 (5 bases). Between the trimmed V and J ends, which lost 3 bases and 2 bases, there was a span of 9 bases. The CDR3 runs to 14 residues. The germline CDR1 and CDR2 sequences are LNHDA and SQIVND (reference sequence). The CDR3 sequence: CASSIGANTDTQYF. The CDR3 nucleotides read TGTGCCAGTAGTATTGGGGCAAACACAGATACGCAGTATTTT.

This clone showed up just once. This rearrangement joins TRBV5-4 to TRBJ1-2; D not certain. Looked up from germline, CDR1 is SGHNT and CDR2 is YYREEE (reference sequence). V lost 4 bases, J lost 5 bases, and 18 bases lay in between. The CDR3 is made up of 15 amino acids. Here the CDR3 reads CASSRNANYDYGYTF. CDR3 nucleotides: TGTGCCAGCAGCAGGAATGCTAACTACGATTATGGCTACACCTTC.

The J gene is TRBJ2-7, the V gene TRBV6-5; D call uncertain. CDR1 is MNHEY and CDR2 is SVGAGI in the germline V gene. The CDR3 is 11 amino acids. The V and J ends lost 7 bases and 4 bases respectively, with 8 bases between them. CDR3 in DNA: TGTGCCAGCATGCGGTATTACGAGCAGTACTTC. Protein: CASMRYYEQYF.

The rearrangement links TRBV9 to TRBJ2-7; tentatively, D is TRBD2 (6 bases). The germline gives CDR1 SGDLS, CDR2 YYNGEE. The CDR3 sequence is 16 residues long. V shed 0 bases and J shed 4 bases, with 17 bases lying between them. CDR3 sequence: CASSVAPSETGYEQYF. CDR3 nucleotide sequence: TGTGCCAGCAGCGTAGCTCCTAGCGAGACGGGATACGAGCAGTACTTC.

The chain uses TRBV5-5 and TRBJ2-7, with 9 bases identical to TRBD1. The V segment lost 4 bases and the J segment 2 bases; nucleotides outside the gene matches: 4. The CDR3 is 14 amino acids. Germline V gene data show CDR1 as SGHKS and CDR2 as YYEKEE (reference sequence). The CDR3 loop reads CASSTTGGPYEQYF. In DNA form, the CDR3 reads TGTGCCAGCAGCACGACAGGGGGACCCTACGAGCAGTACTTC.

The V and J genes are TRBV28 and TRBJ2-7; no clear D gene. The germline V and J ends were trimmed by 2 bases and 2 bases, with 7 bases remaining between them. CDR3 length equals 13 residues. Germline lookup yields CDR1 MDHEN and CDR2 SYDVKM. The CDR3 sequence is CASSLPVTYEQYF. The CDR3 nucleotides read TGTGCCAGCAGTTTACCGGTGACCTACGAGCAGTACTTC.

The rearrangement links TRBV6-5 to TRBJ2-7; tentative D call: TRBD1 (5 bases). This CDR3 is 14 amino acids long. V lost 6 bases and J 0 bases, leaving 12 bases between the germline ends. Germline values: CDR1 MNHEY, CDR2 SVGAGI. The DNA for the CDR3 is TGTGCCAGCAGCCAGGGTTACAGCTCCTACGAGCAGTACTTC. Amino acid sequence: CASSQGYSSYEQYF.